A single sample gave rise to the 27 T cell receptor beta chains below, sequenced in a study of T cell repertoires and HLA-DP antigens. Some clones are missing from TCRdb's copy, which holds only in-frame ones; the method was immunoSEQ multiplex PCR. The sample lists 90,000 to 130,000 clones, 80% to 95% occurring once. These receptors have no known antigen. Specimen: CD4+ T cells from PBMCs. The receptors stem from a woman aged 18-29 years in good health and CMV-seronegative.

The V gene is TRBV6-6, the J gene TRBJ2-1, with 9 bases identical to TRBD2. V lost 6 bases to trimming and J lost 4 bases; unmatched junction nucleotides: 7. CDR3 length equals 15 residues. Germline V gives CDR1 MNHNY, CDR2 SVGAGI (reference sequence). In DNA, the CDR3 is TGTGCCAGCAGGGTCCGGCGGGAGGGATACAATGAGCAGTTCTTC. This sequence encodes CASRVRREGYNEQFF.

The chain uses TRBV19 and TRBJ1-4; D ambiguous. From germline, CDR1 is LNHDA and CDR2 SQIVND (reference sequence). This CDR3 has 16 amino acids. V was pared by 4 bases and J by 4 bases, with 16 bases between. This CDR3 reads CASSTLFVGNNEKLFF. DNA of the CDR3: TGTGCCAGTAGTACGCTCTTTGTGGGAAATAATGAAAAACTGTTTTTT.

This rearrangement joins TRBV6-6 to TRBJ2-1; D unclear. Trimming left V 5 bases short and J 0 bases short, with 8 bases between. This CDR3 has 14 residues. Germline V gene data show CDR1 as MNHNY and CDR2 as SVGAGI (reference sequence). The CDR3 loop reads CASSRIYSYNEQFF. The CDR3 nucleotides are TGTGCCAGCAGTCGGATTTACTCCTACAATGAGCAGTTCTTC.

V and J are TRBV5-1 and TRBJ2-7; D assignment may be TRBD1 or TRBD2 (6 bases each). The V gene's germline CDR1 is SGHRS and CDR2 YFSETQ. The CDR3 has 13 residues. V shed 0 bases and J shed 6 bases, with 10 bases lying between them. The CDR3 DNA is TGCGCCAGCAGCTTGGTAGGGGGAGGCGAGCAGTACGTC. Encoded protein: CASSLVGGGEQYV.

The rearrangement joins TRBV12-5 to TRBJ1-6, with D uncertain. V was trimmed by 3 bases and J by 10 bases, leaving 7 bases between them. The CDR3 has 12 amino acids. In germline, CDR1 is LGHNT, CDR2 FRNRAP. The CDR3 sequence is CASGLQISPLHF. The CDR3 region has the DNA TGTGCTAGTGGTTTACAGATATCACCCCTCCACTTT.

V usage is TRBV5-4 and J usage is TRBJ1-1; unclear D gene. Germline V gene lookup returns CDR1 SGHNT and CDR2 YYREEE (reference sequence). V was cut by 0 bases and J by 10 bases, with 10 bases left in between. The CDR3 loop spans 12 amino acids. The CDR3 DNA is TGTGCCAGCAGCTTGGGGAACAACGGAGCTTTCTTT. Translating gives CASSLGNNGAFF.

The V gene is TRBV11-2, the J gene TRBJ1-2; no clear D gene. The V and J ends lost 5 bases and 5 bases respectively, with 15 bases between them. Germline lookup yields CDR1 SGHAT and CDR2 FQNNGV. The CDR3 runs to 14 residues. Written as DNA, the CDR3 is TGTGCCAGCAGCCTCGGGCCTCCGATATATGGCTACACCTTC. This gives the protein CASSLGPPIYGYTF.

The rearrangement joins TRBV11-2 to TRBJ2-2; no reliable D call. The CDR3 loop spans 15 amino acids. Germline CDR1 SGHAT, CDR2 FQNNGV. Deletions cut 5 bases from V and 3 bases from J, with 13 bases between. CDR3 region: CASSPRAGDTGELFF. CDR3 nucleotides: TGTGCCAGCAGCCCTAGGGCCGGCGACACCGGGGAGCTGTTTTTT.

The CDR3 loop reads CASSLLVRGLSGNTIYF. Written as DNA, the CDR3 is TGTGCCAGCAGCTTGTTAGTTCGTGGTCTCTCTGGAAACACCATATATTTT. This chain joins TRBV5-6 and TRBJ1-3; no clear D gene. CDR3 length: 17 residues. Trimming took 1 base from V and 0 from J, leaving 14 bases between them. Germline V CDR1 and CDR2: SGHDT, YYEEEE.

This chain uses TRBV19 with TRBJ2-1; TRBD2 agrees at 15 bases. CDR1 is LNHDA and CDR2 is SQIVND in the germline V gene (reference sequence). The CDR3 sequence is 15 residues long. Trimming at V came to 7 bases and at J to 6 bases, leaving 4 bases not matched to a gene. CDR3 loop: CASTRTSGRANEQFF. CDR3 DNA sequence: TGTGCCAGTACCCGGACTAGCGGGAGGGCCAATGAGCAGTTCTTC.

The rearrangement links TRBV28 to TRBJ2-1, with 8 positions matching TRBD1. The CDR3 has 10 residues. Looked up from germline, CDR1 is MDHEN and CDR2 is SYDVKM. The CDR3: CGTGRNEQFF. In DNA form, the CDR3 reads TGTGGGACAGGGCGGAATGAGCAGTTCTTC.

The chain joins TRBV6-1 to TRBJ2-1, with 9 bases that match TRBD1. The germline V gene has CDR1 MNHNS and CDR2 SASEGT. This CDR3 is built from 15 residues. V was clipped by 6 bases and J by 7 bases; unmatched bases: 10. CDR3 nucleotide sequence: TGTGCCAGCAGACAACAACAGGGGGCATTTAATGAGCAGTTCTTC. Translated, it gives CASRQQQGAFNEQFF.

The chain carries TRBV18 and TRBJ1-5; maybe TRBD1 (6 bases). V lost 5 bases to trimming and J lost 2 bases, with 10 bases between them. The germline V gene has CDR1 KGHSH and CDR2 LQKENI. This CDR3 comprises 14 residues. Here the CDR3 reads CASSSSGGNQPQHF. DNA for the CDR3: TGTGCCAGCTCATCCTCAGGGGGCAATCAGCCCCAGCATTTT.

This rearrangement joins TRBV11-2 to TRBJ2-1; 7 positions agree with TRBD2. There are 18 residues in the CDR3. V was pared by 1 base and J by 4 bases, with 13 bases of the junction left unmatched. Per the germline V gene, CDR1 is SGHAT and CDR2 is FQNNGV. The CDR3 here is CASSLAQRPSGVYNEQFF. In DNA form, the CDR3 reads TGTGCCAGCAGCTTAGCCCAACGGCCTAGCGGAGTTTACAATGAGCAGTTCTTC.

This clone was observed once. V and J are TRBV4-2 and TRBJ2-3; the match to TRBD2 covers 11 bases. Germline CDR1 reads LGHNA; CDR2 reads YNFKEQ. V lost 3 bases and J lost 0; bases outside the gene matches: 5. The CDR3 contains 17 residues. The CDR3 loop is CASSHTGTSGSTDTQYF. CDR3 nucleotides: TGTGCCAGCAGCCATACCGGGACTAGCGGAAGCACAGATACGCAGTATTTT.

This sequence joins TRBV28 and TRBJ1-2, with TRBD1 identical over 7 bases. The CDR3 spans 15 residues. The germline V gene encodes CDR1 MDHEN and CDR2 SYDVKM. The junction had 13 bases not matched to a gene; V was cut back by 5 bases and J by 7 bases. The CDR3 nucleotides read TGTGCCAGCAGTACCCAAGGAGGGGGCATCGGTGGCTACACCTTC. Its protein product is CASSTQGGGIGGYTF.

V and J are TRBV5-1 and TRBJ2-2; 7 nucleotides match TRBD1. Trimming at V came to 4 bases and at J to 5 bases, leaving 2 bases not matched to a gene. The CDR3 length is 13 residues. Germline V CDR1 and CDR2: SGHRS, YFSETQ. In DNA, the CDR3 is TGCGCCAGCAGCGAGGACAGGACCGGGGAGCTGTTTTTT. Encoded protein: CASSEDRTGELFF. Based on the CDR3 plus reference TRBV5-1 and TRBJ2-2, the full variable domain is KAGVTQTPRYLIKTRGQQVTLSCSPISGHRSVSWYQQTPGQGLQFLFEYFSETQRNKGNFPGRFSGRQFSNSRSEMNVSTLELGDSALYLCASSEDRTGELFFGEGSRLTVL.

This clone was picked up one time. The rearrangement uses TRBV6-5 and TRBJ1-5; TRBD1 might be the D (5 bases). CDR3 length equals 15 residues. V lost 4 bases and J lost 2, with 12 bases in between. Germline-derived CDR1 and CDR2 are MNHEY and SVGAGI. The CDR3 loop is CASSSGTRGNQPQHF. In DNA, the CDR3 is TGTGCCAGCAGTTCAGGGACCCGCGGCAATCAGCCCCAGCATTTT.

This clone was seen only once. The chain joins TRBV11-3 to TRBJ2-3; D is possibly TRBD1 (6 bases). The CDR3 extends over 16 amino acids. V lost 5 bases to trimming and J lost 1 base, with 16 bases between them. Germline loops: CDR1 SGHNT, CDR2 YENEEA. CDR3 coding DNA: TGTGCCAGCAGCCAATCACAGGGTTATGGCACAGATACGCAGTATTTT. Translation: CASSQSQGYGTDTQYF.

The gene calls are TRBV18 and TRBJ2-2, with D uncertain. The germline CDR1 and CDR2 sequences are KGHSH and LQKENI. Trimming shortened V by 1 base and J by 1 base, and 10 bases separated the two germline ends. The CDR3 loop spans 16 amino acids. In nucleotides, the CDR3 is TGTGCCAGCTCACCACGGGCCCAGCAGAACACCGGGGAGCTGTTTTTT. Its protein is CASSPRAQQNTGELFF.

The CDR3 region has the DNA TGTGCCAGCAGCTTAGCGCATGGCGGGGGTTTTTACAATGAGCAGTTCTTC. Translated: CASSLAHGGGFYNEQFF. The rearrangement joins TRBV7-9 to TRBJ2-1, with 7 bases fitting TRBD2. The junction had 9 bases not matched to a gene; V was cut back by 0 bases and J by 4 bases. The germline gives CDR1 SEHNR, CDR2 FQNEAQ (reference sequence). CDR3 size: 17 residues.

The chain is built from TRBV7-9 and TRBJ2-1; tentatively, D is TRBD2 (7 bases). This CDR3 has 11 amino acids. Trimming stripped 5 bases from V and 14 bases from J, with 13 bases between. Germline V gene data show CDR1 as SEHNR and CDR2 as FQNEAQ (reference sequence). The CDR3 DNA is TGTGCCAGCAGCCGTAGGGGGGGAAAGTTCTTC. Encoded protein: CASSRRGGKFF.

The CDR3 region is CASSLATGGIETQYF. In nucleotides, the CDR3 is TGTGCCAGCAGCCTCGCGACAGGGGGCATCGAGACCCAGTACTTC. This chain links TRBV5-4 with TRBJ2-5; 10 bases are shared with TRBD1. Unmatched junction bases numbered 8, after V lost 4 bases and J lost 5 bases. The CDR3 loop spans 15 amino acids. From germline, CDR1 is SGHNT and CDR2 YYREEE (reference sequence).

The count of this clone is one. V and J are TRBV4-1 and TRBJ2-7; 7 bases fit TRBD2. Germline CDR1 and CDR2: MGHRA and YSYEKL. The trim removed 0 bases at V and 2 bases at J, leaving 10 bases unmatched. This CDR3 spans 17 amino acids. The CDR3 nucleotides read TGCGCCAGCAGCCAAGATAGTTCGGCTAGCGGCCCCTACGAGCAGTACTTC. Translated, it gives CASSQDSSASGPYEQYF.

This clone was observed a single time. J is TRBJ2-3 and V is TRBV7-8, with 9 bases identical to TRBD1. Losses at the gene ends were 3 bases for V and 3 bases for J; bases not matched to a gene: 10. The CDR3 is 17 amino acids. Looked up from germline, CDR1 is SGHVS and CDR2 is FQNEAQ. CDR3 DNA: TGTGCCAGCAGCTTCTTTCGTTCGGGACAGGGAACAGATACGCAGTATTTT. Protein sequence: CASSFFRSGQGTDTQYF.

This chain links TRBV19 with TRBJ1-4; TRBD1 might be the D (6 bases). Germline CDR1 and CDR2: LNHDA and SQIVND (reference sequence). V dropped 5 bases and J dropped 4 bases, with 17 bases sitting between them. This CDR3 is 16 amino acids long. The CDR3 loop is CASSGKQGRSNEKLFF. The CDR3 DNA reads as TGTGCCAGTAGTGGGAAACAGGGACGGAGTAATGAAAAACTGTTTTTT.

The V gene is TRBV13, the J gene TRBJ2-1; D perhaps matches TRBD1 (6 bases). This CDR3 contains 12 residues. Germline loops: CDR1 PRHDT, CDR2 FYEKMQ (reference sequence). V was pared by 5 bases and J by 11 bases, with 13 bases between. CDR3 amino acids: CASSQRQAQQFF. As DNA, the CDR3 is TGTGCCAGCAGCCAAAGACAGGCACAGCAGTTCTTC.